One T cell receptor (beta chain) is described in this entry. Only in-frame clones appear in the TCRdb table, and some are missing; sequencing was by immunoSEQ multiplex PCR. The sample records over 150,000 clones, about 86% being singletons. The germline V gene has CDR1 GTSNPN and CDR2 SVGIG (reference sequence). This CDR3 comprises 13 residues. The sample is drawn from a study of blood T cell repertoires in COVID-19. Input material: peripheral blood. This TCR was recovered from a woman aged 60-75 years with acute or convalescent COVID-19. The rearrangement joins TRBV30 to TRBJ1-1; a weak D match, TRBD1 (5 bases). CDR3 sequence reads: CAHGPRLGGEAFF. In DNA form, the CDR3 reads TGTGCGCATGGACCCCGACTGGGGGGTGAAGCTTTCTTT. Variable domain in full (rest from reference TRBV30 and TRBJ1-1): SQTIHQWPATLVQPVGSPLSLECTVEGTSNPNLYWYRQAAGRGLQLLFYSVGIGQISSEVPQNLSASRPQDRQFILSSKKLLLSDSGFYLCAHGPRLGGEAFFGQGTRLTVV.